The 23 T cell receptor beta chains in this list originate from one sample, sequenced in a study of shared clonotypes between healthy human individuals. The repertoire was sequenced with immunoSEQ multiplex PCR; TCRdb's copy has only in-frame clones and lacks some. Seen here are about 1.5 million clones, about 98% observed once, and the top ten hold around 0.45%. Sequencing was performed on naive CD4+ T cells sorted from blood. Subset here: CD45RA+ positively selected. Receptor source: a man aged 30 to 45 in good health.

This chain uses TRBV12-5 with TRBJ2-5; 8 bases match TRBD1. The germline V gene encodes CDR1 LGHNT and CDR2 FRNRAP. J lost 2 bases, V lost 6 bases, and 5 bases had no gene match. This CDR3 contains 14 residues. The CDR3 DNA reads as TGTGCTAGTGGAAACGACAGGGGACAAGAGACCCAGTACTTC. Its protein is CASGNDRGQETQYF.

Comment on this clone: The sample holds other DNA sequences that translate to the same CDR3. This chain joins TRBV5-1 and TRBJ2-2; the D is unclear. CDR3 size: 11 residues. Germline values: CDR1 SGHRS, CDR2 YFSETQ. Between the trimmed V and J ends, which lost 6 bases and 5 bases, there was a span of 5 bases. The CDR3 reads CASTKTGELFF. DNA for the CDR3: TGCGCCAGCACAAAGACCGGGGAGCTGTTTTTT.

The V call is TRBV27, the J call TRBJ2-7; 10 positions agree with TRBD2. This CDR3 is built from 17 residues. The trim removed 2 bases at V and 0 bases at J, leaving 7 bases unmatched. In germline, CDR1 is MNHEY, CDR2 SMNVEV (reference sequence). The CDR3 bases are TGTGCCAGCAGTTTAGGCTGGGCTAGCGGGAGCTCCTACGAGCAGTACTTC. It codes for CASSLGWASGSSYEQYF.

V usage is TRBV5-6 and J usage is TRBJ2-7; D call uncertain. Trimming left V 0 bases short and J 2 bases short, with 6 bases between. Germline CDR1 SGHDT, CDR2 YYEEEE. This CDR3 has 13 residues. The chain's CDR3 is CASSLEPPYEQYF. CDR3 DNA: TGTGCCAGCAGCTTGGAACCGCCCTACGAGCAGTACTTC.

The chain couples TRBV27 to TRBJ2-3; 11 nucleotides agree with TRBD2. The CDR3 extends over 15 amino acids. Germline V CDR1 and CDR2: MNHEY, SMNVEV (reference sequence). The V and J ends lost 6 bases and 5 bases, in that order; junction bases with no gene match: 7. The CDR3 spells CASRDLAGGKDTQYF. The CDR3 DNA follows: TGTGCCAGCAGGGATCTAGCGGGAGGCAAAGATACGCAGTATTTT.

V gene TRBV9 combines with J gene TRBJ1-2; TRBD1 matches 8 bases. This CDR3 region has 15 residues. Germline assignment: CDR1 SGDLS and CDR2 YYNGEE. Unmatched junction bases numbered 8, after V lost 3 bases and J lost 4 bases. This CDR3 reads CASSETWTGTYGYTF. CDR3 DNA sequence: TGTGCCAGCAGCGAGACTTGGACAGGGACCTATGGCTACACCTTC. Full variable domain (remainder filled in from reference TRBV9 and TRBJ1-2): DSGVTQTPKHLITATGQRVTLRCSPRSGDLSVYWYQQSLDQGLQFLIQYYNGEERAKGNILERFSAQQFPDLHSELNLSSLELGDSALYFCASSETWTGTYGYTFGSGTRLTVV.

V is TRBV2 and J is TRBJ2-7, with 8 bases that match TRBD2. Germline V gives CDR1 SNHLY, CDR2 FYNNEI. The CDR3 contains 15 residues. V lost 5 bases and J lost 4; bases outside the gene matches: 10. Here the CDR3 reads CASSQPGLGRYEQYF. CDR3 sequence (DNA): TGTGCCAGCAGTCAACCGGGACTAGGCAGGTACGAGCAGTACTTC.

CDR3 amino acids: CASSLAGLEETQYF. CDR3 sequence (DNA): TGTGCCAGCAGCTTGGCCGGGTTGGAGGAGACCCAGTACTTC. The chain has TRBV5-4 and TRBJ2-5; D gene ambiguous. The ends were cut back, 0 bases at V and 5 bases at J, with 11 bases in the middle. The V gene's germline CDR1 is SGHNT and CDR2 YYREEE (reference sequence). The CDR3 contains 14 residues.

J is TRBJ2-1 and V is TRBV13, with D uncertain. CDR3 length: 12 amino acids. Trimming stripped 2 bases from V and 10 bases from J, with 9 bases between. CDR1 PRHDT and CDR2 FYEKMQ come from the germline V gene (reference sequence). CDR3 nucleotides: TGTGCCAGCAGCTTAAGGCCATCAGAGCAGTTCTTC. It yields the protein CASSLRPSEQFF.

Only one count was recorded for this clone. The rearrangement links TRBV4-3 to TRBJ1-4; D perhaps matches TRBD1 (6 bases). Trimming stripped 0 bases from V and 3 bases from J, with 20 bases between. Germline V CDR1 and CDR2: LGHNA, YSLEER. The CDR3 has 19 amino acids. The CDR3: CASSQDKDSYNYPNEKLFF. The CDR3 region has the DNA TGCGCCAGCAGCCAAGATAAGGACAGCTATAACTATCCTAATGAAAAACTGTTTTTT.

The sample holds one count of this clone. This sequence joins TRBV9 and TRBJ2-7, with D tentatively TRBD2 (6 bases). The germline CDR1 and CDR2 sequences are SGDLS and YYNGEE. The CDR3 length is 14 residues. V lost 3 bases and J 0 bases, leaving 10 bases between the germline ends. The CDR3 spells CASSASVLSYEQYF. The CDR3 bases are TGTGCCAGCAGCGCTAGCGTCCTCTCCTACGAGCAGTACTTC. Drawing the rest from reference TRBV9 and TRBJ2-7, the complete variable domain is DSGVTQTPKHLITATGQRVTLRCSPRSGDLSVYWYQQSLDQGLQFLIQYYNGEERAKGNILERFSAQQFPDLHSELNLSSLELGDSALYFCASSASVLSYEQYFGPGTRLTVT.

The rearrangement joins TRBV5-1 to TRBJ2-2; D unclear. V was clipped by 4 bases and J by 5 bases, with 6 bases between them. The germline CDR1 and CDR2 sequences are SGHRS and YFSETQ. The CDR3 runs 12 residues. CDR3 region: CASSILTGELFF. The CDR3 DNA sequence: TGCGCCAGCAGCATATTAACCGGGGAGCTGTTTTTT.

The chain links TRBV5-6 to TRBJ2-3; 9 bases are a match to TRBD1. V lost 4 bases and J lost 0; bases outside the gene matches: 3. Germline V gene data show CDR1 as SGHDT and CDR2 as YYEEEE. The CDR3 consists of 15 residues. This CDR3 reads CASSQQGASTDTQYF. The CDR3 DNA sequence: TGTGCCAGCAGCCAACAGGGGGCGAGCACAGATACGCAGTATTTT.

The J gene is TRBJ2-5, the V gene TRBV7-8; D not resolved. This CDR3 spans 14 amino acids. Germline V gives CDR1 SGHVS, CDR2 FQNEAQ. The V end lost 5 bases, the J end lost 4 bases, and 14 bases lay between the germline ends. CDR3 residues: CASSPYSYLETQYF. The CDR3 DNA reads TGTGCCAGCAGCCCGTATTCTTACCTAGAGACCCAGTACTTC.

CDR3 amino acids: CASGPSRLFDQPQHF. In DNA, the CDR3 is TGTGCCAGCGGACCTTCAAGGTTATTCGATCAGCCCCAGCATTTT. V is TRBV6-6 and J is TRBJ1-5; D call uncertain. Germline V gene sequence: CDR1 MNHNY, CDR2 SVGAGI (reference sequence). V was shortened by 8 bases and J by 5 bases, with 19 bases between the two germline ends. CDR3 length equals 15 residues.

This clone was recorded once. The rearrangement joins TRBV7-6 to TRBJ2-7, with D perhaps TRBD2 (6 bases). CDR3 size: 14 residues. V was trimmed by 5 bases and J by 2 bases, leaving 13 bases between them. The germline gives CDR1 SGHVS, CDR2 FNYEAQ. CDR3 region: CASSLETGAYEQYF. The CDR3 DNA follows: TGTGCCAGCAGCCTAGAGACGGGGGCCTACGAGCAGTACTTC.

This clone came up once. This chain connects TRBV5-8 to TRBJ1-4; 7 bases fit TRBD1. Per the germline V gene, CDR1 is SGHTS and CDR2 is YDEGEE. V shed 5 bases, J shed 5 bases, and the junction held 9 bases outside the gene matches. This CDR3 has 15 amino acids. CDR3 in amino acids: CASSLKGAGNEKLFF. Here the CDR3 DNA reads TGTGCCAGCAGTTTGAAGGGGGCTGGGAATGAAAAACTGTTTTTT. The full variable domain, its missing parts supplied by reference TRBV5-8 and TRBJ1-4, is EAGVTQSPTHLIKTRGQQATLRCSPISGHTSVYWYQQALGLGLQFLLWYDEGEERNRGNFPPRFSGRQFPNYSSELNVNALELEDSALYLCASSLKGAGNEKLFFGSGTQLSVL.

The chain uses TRBV7-2 and TRBJ2-1; tentatively, D is TRBD1 or TRBD2 (5 bases each). V lost 1 base and J 9 bases, leaving 19 bases between the germline ends. Germline V gene sequence: CDR1 SGHTA, CDR2 FQGNSA. This CDR3 contains 16 residues. The CDR3 DNA reads TGTGCCAGCAGCTTAGTAGGGACCACCGCCACTGGTGAGCAGTTCTTC. It codes for CASSLVGTTATGEQFF. The full variable domain, in which reference TRBV7-2 and TRBJ2-1 provide the parts outside the CDR3, is GAGVSQSPSNKVTEKGKDVELRCDPISGHTALYWYRQSLGQGLEFLIYFQGNSAPDKSGLPSDRFSAERTGGSVSTLTIQRTQQEDSAVYLCASSLVGTTATGEQFFGPGTRLTVL.

The chain carries TRBV10-3 and TRBJ1-1, with 7 nucleotides matching TRBD1. In germline, CDR1 is ENHRY, CDR2 SYGVKD. Trimming took 4 bases from V and 0 from J; bases not matched to a gene: 5. This CDR3 spans 15 amino acids. The CDR3 here is CAISAVGQMNTEAFF. As DNA, the CDR3 is TGTGCCATCAGTGCGGTGGGACAGATGAACACTGAAGCTTTCTTT.

J is TRBJ2-2 and V is TRBV9, with 10 nucleotides matching TRBD1. The CDR3 spans 17 residues. Trimming cost V 3 bases and J 0 bases; bases outside gene matches: 5. CDR1 and CDR2 (germline): SGDLS, YYNGEE. The CDR3 loop reads CASSAPGQGANTGELFF. CDR3 nucleotide sequence: TGTGCCAGCAGCGCGCCAGGACAGGGGGCGAACACCGGGGAGCTGTTTTTT.

This chain uses TRBV27 with TRBJ2-5; 7 bases line up with TRBD2. Losses at the gene ends were 5 bases for V and 10 bases for J; bases not matched to a gene: 10. The CDR3 is 13 residues long. Germline V gene data show CDR1 as MNHEY and CDR2 as SMNVEV (reference sequence). In DNA form, the CDR3 reads TGTGCCAGCAGTCCCCCGGGGGGAGTTTACCAGTACTTC. It yields the protein CASSPPGGVYQYF.

This chain uses TRBV30 with TRBJ2-3, with TRBD2 identical over 13 bases. In germline, CDR1 is GTSNPN, CDR2 SVGIG (reference sequence). The CDR3 runs 15 residues. V lost 5 bases to trimming and J lost 4 bases; unmatched junction nucleotides: 6. The CDR3 reads CAWGGGLAGADTQYF. In DNA, the CDR3 is TGTGCCTGGGGGGGTGGACTAGCGGGAGCAGATACGCAGTATTTT.

The chain recombines TRBV2 with TRBJ2-1, with 9 bases matching TRBD1. V trimming: 5 bases; J trimming: 7 bases; junction bases outside the gene matches: 3. The CDR3 is made up of 13 amino acids. Germline V CDR1 and CDR2: SNHLY, FYNNEI. CDR3: CASSYRGLNEQFF. The DNA for the CDR3 is TGTGCCAGCAGTTACAGGGGGCTGAATGAGCAGTTCTTC.